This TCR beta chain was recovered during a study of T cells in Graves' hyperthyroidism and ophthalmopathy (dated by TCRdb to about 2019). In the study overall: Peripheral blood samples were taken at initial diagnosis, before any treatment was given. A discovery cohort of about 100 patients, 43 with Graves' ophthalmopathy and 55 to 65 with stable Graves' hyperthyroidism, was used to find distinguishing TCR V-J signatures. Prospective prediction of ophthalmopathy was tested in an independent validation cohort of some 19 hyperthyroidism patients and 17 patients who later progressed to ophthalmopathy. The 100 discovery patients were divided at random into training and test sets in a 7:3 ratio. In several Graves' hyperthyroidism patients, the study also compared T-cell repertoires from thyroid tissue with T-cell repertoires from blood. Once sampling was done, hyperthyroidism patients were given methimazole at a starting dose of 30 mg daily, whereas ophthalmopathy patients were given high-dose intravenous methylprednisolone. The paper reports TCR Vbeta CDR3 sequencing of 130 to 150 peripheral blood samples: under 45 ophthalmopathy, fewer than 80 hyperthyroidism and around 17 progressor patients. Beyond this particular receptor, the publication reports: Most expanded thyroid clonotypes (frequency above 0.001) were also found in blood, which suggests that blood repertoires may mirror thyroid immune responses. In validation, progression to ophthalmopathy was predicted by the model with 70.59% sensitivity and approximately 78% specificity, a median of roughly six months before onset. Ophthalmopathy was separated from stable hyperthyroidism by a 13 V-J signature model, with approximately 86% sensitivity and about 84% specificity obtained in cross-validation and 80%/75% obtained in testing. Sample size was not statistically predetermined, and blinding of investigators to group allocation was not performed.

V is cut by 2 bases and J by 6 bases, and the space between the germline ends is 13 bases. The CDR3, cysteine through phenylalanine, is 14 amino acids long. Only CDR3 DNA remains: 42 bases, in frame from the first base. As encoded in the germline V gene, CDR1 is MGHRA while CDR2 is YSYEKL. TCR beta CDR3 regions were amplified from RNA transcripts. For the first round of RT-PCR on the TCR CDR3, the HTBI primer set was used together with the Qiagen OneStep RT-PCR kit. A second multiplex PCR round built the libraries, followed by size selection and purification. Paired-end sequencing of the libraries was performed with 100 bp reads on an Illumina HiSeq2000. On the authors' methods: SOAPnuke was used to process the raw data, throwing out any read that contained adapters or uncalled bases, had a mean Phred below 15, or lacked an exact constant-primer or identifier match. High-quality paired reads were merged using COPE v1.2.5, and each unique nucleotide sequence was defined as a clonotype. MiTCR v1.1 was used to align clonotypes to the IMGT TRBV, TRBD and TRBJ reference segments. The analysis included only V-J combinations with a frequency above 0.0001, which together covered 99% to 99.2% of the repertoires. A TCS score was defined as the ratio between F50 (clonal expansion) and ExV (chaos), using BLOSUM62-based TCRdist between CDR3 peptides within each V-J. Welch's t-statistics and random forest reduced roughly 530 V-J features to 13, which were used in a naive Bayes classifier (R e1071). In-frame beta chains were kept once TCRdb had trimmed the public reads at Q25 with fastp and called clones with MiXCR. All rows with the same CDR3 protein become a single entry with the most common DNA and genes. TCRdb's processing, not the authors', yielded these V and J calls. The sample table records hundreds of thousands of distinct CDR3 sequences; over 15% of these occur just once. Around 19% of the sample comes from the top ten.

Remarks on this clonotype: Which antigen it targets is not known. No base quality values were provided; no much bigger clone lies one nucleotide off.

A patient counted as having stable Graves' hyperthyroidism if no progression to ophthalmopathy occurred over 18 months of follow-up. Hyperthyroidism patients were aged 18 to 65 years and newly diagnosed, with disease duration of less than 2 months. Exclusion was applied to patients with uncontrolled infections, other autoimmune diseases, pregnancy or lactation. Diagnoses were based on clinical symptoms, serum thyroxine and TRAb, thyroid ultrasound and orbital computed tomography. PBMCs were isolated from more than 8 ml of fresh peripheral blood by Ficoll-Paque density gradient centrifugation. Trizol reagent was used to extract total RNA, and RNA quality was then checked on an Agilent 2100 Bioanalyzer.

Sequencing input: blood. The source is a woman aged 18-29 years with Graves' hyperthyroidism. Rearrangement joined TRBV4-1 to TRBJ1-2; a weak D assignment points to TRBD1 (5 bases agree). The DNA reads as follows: TGCGCCAGCAGCCAACCCTTAACCAGGGATGGCTACACCTTC. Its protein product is CASSQPLTRDGYTF.